The 25 T cell receptor beta chains reported below all come from one sample, sequenced in a study of T cell changes during pregnancy in multiple sclerosis. Clones were read by immunoSEQ multiplex PCR, and TCRdb kept only the in-frame ones, dropping some. The sample records under 2,500 clones, 80% being singletons. The sample was CD4+ T cells from PBMCs (not recorded whether the cells were cultured). Every receptor here comes from a female patient with multiple sclerosis, enrolled in a pregnancy study. Some clones in this sample may be carry-over from other donors' samples.

This clone has a handful of counts. The gene calls are TRBV27 and TRBJ2-2, with 12 bases identical to TRBD2. J was trimmed by 6 bases and V by 6 bases; bases with no gene match: 2. The germline CDR1 and CDR2 sequences are MNHEY and SMNVEV (reference sequence). The CDR3 length is 14 residues. The chain's CDR3 is CASSLAGGSGELFF. DNA of the CDR3: TGTGCCAGCAGCCTAGCGGGAGGGTCCGGGGAGCTGTTTTTT.

Written as DNA, the CDR3 is TGTGCCAGCAGTGAAAACAGGGACCAAGAGACCCAGTACTTC. Encoded protein: CASSENRDQETQYF. This chain uses TRBV2 with TRBJ2-5, with D perhaps matching TRBD1 (6 bases). The length of the CDR3 is 14 residues. Trimming removed 2 bases at V and 0 bases at J, with 7 bases between. Germline values: CDR1 SNHLY, CDR2 FYNNEI.

The chain couples TRBV21-1 to TRBJ1-5; the DNA was not compared with TRBD1, the D call given in the table. TRBV21-1 is noted as a pseudogene. CDR3 size: 14 residues. The CDR3, as DNA: TGTGCCAGCAGCTCCGTACAGGGGTATCAGCCCCAGCATTTT. Its translation is CASSSVQGYQPQHF.

This clone occurred a few times. DNA for the CDR3: TGTGCCAGCAGCTTCGGAAGGGGCTATGGCTACACCTTC. This sequence encodes CASSFGRGYGYTF. The rearrangement joins TRBV28 to TRBJ1-2, with D possibly matching TRBD1 (5 bases). The CDR3 is 13 residues long. Trimming left V 6 bases short and J 4 bases short, with 12 bases between. CDR1 is MDHEN, CDR2 SYDVKM, per germline.

The chain uses TRBV18 and TRBJ2-5; tentatively, D is TRBD2 (5 bases). Germline CDR1 reads KGHSH; CDR2 reads LQKENI. V lost 0 bases and J 5 bases, leaving 22 bases between the germline ends. The CDR3 contains 18 residues. CDR3 DNA: TGTGCCAGCTCACCACCGGGCGGGTGGCGGGCCTCCGGGGAGACCCAGTACTTC. This translates into CASSPPGGWRASGETQYF.

V is TRBV27 and J is TRBJ1-2; D unclear. The ends were cut back, 4 bases at V and 3 bases at J, with 15 bases in the middle. Germline V gene lookup returns CDR1 MNHEY and CDR2 SMNVEV (reference sequence). The CDR3 contains 15 residues. CDR3 bases: TGTGCCAGCAGTTCCCCCGGCCGCTGGGACTATGGCTACACCTTC. This codes for CASSSPGRWDYGYTF.

The chain couples TRBV28 to TRBJ1-2, with a tentative D call TRBD1 (5 bases). This CDR3 comprises 12 residues. The germline CDR1 and CDR2 sequences are MDHEN and SYDVKM. Trimming took off 3 bases at V and 5 bases at J, with 7 bases between the two ends. The chain's CDR3 is CASSLTEYGYTF. The CDR3 nucleotides read TGTGCCAGCAGTTTGACAGAGTATGGCTACACCTTC.

This clone was counted a single time. The chain joins TRBV18 to TRBJ2-7; a weak D match, TRBD1 (6 bases). Germline CDR1 and CDR2: KGHSH and LQKENI. This CDR3 has 15 residues. The V end lost 3 bases, the J end lost 2 bases, and 14 bases lay between the germline ends. The CDR3 DNA sequence: TGTGCCAGCTCACCGTACCGGGACACACCCTACGAGCAGTACTTC. Amino acid sequence: CASSPYRDTPYEQYF.

The chain has TRBV29-1 and TRBJ2-1; 7 nucleotides match TRBD2. Germline CDR1 SQVTM, CDR2 ANQGSEA. Unmatched junction bases numbered 1, after V lost 7 bases and J lost 4 bases. The CDR3 length is 11 residues. CDR3 sequence (DNA): TGCAGCGGGGAGGGATACAATGAGCAGTTCTTC. Protein product: CSGEGYNEQFF.

The rearrangement joins TRBV27 to TRBJ1-1; D uncertain. V was trimmed by 5 bases and J by 4 bases, leaving 17 bases between them. The CDR3 is made up of 15 amino acids. CDR1 and CDR2 from the germline V gene are MNHEY and SMNVEV (reference sequence). CDR3 coding DNA: TGTGCCAGCAGTCTAAATCGCGGACGGCGCACTGAAGCTTTCTTT. It codes for CASSLNRGRRTEAFF.

The chain uses TRBV7-8 and TRBJ2-5, with D perhaps TRBD2 (5 bases). V lost 5 bases and J lost 3, with 13 bases in between. The CDR3 is made up of 14 amino acids. CDR1 SGHVS and CDR2 FQNEAQ come from the germline V gene. The DNA of the CDR3 is TGTGCCAGCAGCCTGAGCGGTGGTGAAGAGACCCAGTACTTC. Encoded protein: CASSLSGGEETQYF.

The CDR3 sequence is CASSETLQGEAFF. Here the CDR3 DNA reads TGTGCCAGCAGTGAAACCTTACAGGGTGAAGCTTTCTTT. The chain employs TRBV6-5 and TRBJ1-1; tentative D call: TRBD1 (6 bases). V was pared by 5 bases and J by 7 bases, with 14 bases between. CDR3 length: 13 residues. Per the germline V gene, CDR1 is MNHEY and CDR2 is SVGAGI.

The genes are TRBV11-2 and TRBJ1-4; weak D call: TRBD1 (6 bases). Trimming pared 6 bases from V and 8 bases from J, leaving 10 bases between. The CDR3 sequence is 12 residues long. The V gene's germline CDR1 is SGHAT and CDR2 FQNNGV. Here the CDR3 reads CASRGQGEKLFF. CDR3 sequence (DNA): TGTGCCAGCAGGGGGCAGGGGGAAAAACTGTTTTTT.

The chain couples TRBV5-1 to TRBJ2-7; D is ambiguous. Trimming left V 1 base short and J 5 bases short, with 7 bases between. Germline V gene sequence: CDR1 SGHRS, CDR2 YFSETQ. The CDR3 is made up of 12 amino acids. In DNA, the CDR3 is TGCGCCAGCAGCTTGACAGAGAACGAGCAGTACTTC. Encoded protein: CASSLTENEQYF. The complete variable domain, with remaining parts taken from reference TRBV5-1 and TRBJ2-7, reads KAGVTQTPRYLIKTRGQQVTLSCSPISGHRSVSWYQQTPGQGLQFLFEYFSETQRNKGNFPGRFSGRQFSNSRSEMNVSTLELGDSALYLCASSLTENEQYFGPGTRLTVT.

The CDR3 protein is CASSYSAGGTDTQYF. In nucleotides, the CDR3 is TGTGCCAGCTCATACTCGGCAGGGGGCACAGATACGCAGTATTTT. This rearrangement joins TRBV18 to TRBJ2-3; D may be TRBD1 (6 bases). The germline CDR1 and CDR2 sequences are KGHSH and LQKENI. The length of the CDR3 is 15 residues. Between the trimmed V and J ends, which lost 5 bases and 1 base, there was a span of 13 bases.

This clone was observed a single time. The chain joins TRBV9 to TRBJ1-1, with TRBD1 identical over 8 bases. V lost 3 bases to trimming and J lost 0 bases; unmatched junction nucleotides: 4. Germline assignment: CDR1 SGDLS and CDR2 YYNGEE. This CDR3 is 15 amino acids long. The CDR3, as DNA: TGTGCCAGCAGCGGAGGACAGGGTATGAACACTGAAGCTTTCTTT. It encodes CASSGGQGMNTEAFF.

The rearrangement joins TRBV29-1 to TRBJ2-3; D is ambiguous. Per the germline V gene, CDR1 is SQVTM and CDR2 is ANQGSEA. The CDR3 has 17 amino acids. V gave up 4 bases and J gave up 0 bases, with 20 bases separating them. For the CDR3, the DNA is TGCAGCGTTGGGGGATGGGCCTCAAGGGCTAGCACAGATACGCAGTATTTT. It is translated as CSVGGWASRASTDTQYF.

The V call is TRBV6-5, the J call TRBJ1-5; 7 nucleotides agree with TRBD1. The CDR3 runs 15 residues. CDR1 is MNHEY, CDR2 SVGAGI, per germline. Germline trimming cut 6 bases from V and 5 bases from J; bases unmatched to any gene: 10. The CDR3 sequence is CASRLRQGWDQPQHF. The CDR3 DNA sequence: TGTGCCAGCAGACTTCGACAGGGCTGGGATCAGCCCCAGCATTTT.

The chain uses TRBV11-1 and TRBJ2-7, with 11 nucleotides matching TRBD1. V was pared by 3 bases and J by 6 bases, with 1 base of the junction left unmatched. CDR3 size: 13 residues. Germline V lookup: CDR1 SGHAT, CDR2 FQDESV (reference sequence). CDR3 protein: CASSLDRGREQYF. The DNA for the CDR3 is TGTGCCAGCAGCTTGGACAGGGGGCGCGAGCAGTACTTC.

This clone was seen a single time. This chain uses TRBV18 with TRBJ1-1, with 9 bases identical to TRBD1. Per the germline V gene, CDR1 is KGHSH and CDR2 is LQKENI. V trimming: 4 bases; J trimming: 3 bases; junction bases outside the gene matches: 6. CDR3 length equals 15 residues. In DNA, the CDR3 is TGTGCCAGCTCACTCGTGGACAGGGGAGACACTGAAGCTTTCTTT. This sequence encodes CASSLVDRGDTEAFF.

The chain carries TRBV5-1 and TRBJ2-7, with TRBD1 as a possible D gene (5 bases). V lost 0 bases, J lost 3 bases, and 10 bases lay in between. CDR3 length: 14 residues. Germline V CDR1 and CDR2: SGHRS, YFSETQ. CDR3: CASSLVAGNYEQYF. The CDR3 DNA reads TGCGCCAGCAGCTTGGTGGCAGGGAACTACGAGCAGTACTTC.

The chain couples TRBV6-1 to TRBJ1-1, with TRBD1 matching over 8 bases. CDR3 length equals 13 residues. The germline CDR1 and CDR2 sequences are MNHNS and SASEGT. V lost 3 bases and J lost 3; bases outside the gene matches: 0. The CDR3 is CASSDRGHTEAFF. As DNA, the CDR3 is TGTGCCAGCAGTGACAGGGGGCACACTGAAGCTTTCTTT.

The chain joins TRBV6-9 to TRBJ1-2; perhaps TRBD1 as D (6 bases). The CDR3 is made up of 13 amino acids. Trimming left V 7 bases short and J 5 bases short, with 14 bases between. Germline V gene sequence: CDR1 MNHGY, CDR2 SVAAGI. The CDR3 nucleotides read TGTGCCAGCACCCAGGGGACGGCTTATGGCTACACCTTC. This translates into CASTQGTAYGYTF.

The V and J genes are TRBV7-3 and TRBJ2-1, with TRBD2 identical over 11 bases. CDR3 length equals 16 residues. V lost 4 bases to trimming and J lost 4 bases; unmatched junction nucleotides: 6. Per germline, CDR1 SGHTA and CDR2 FQGTGA. CDR3 bases: TGTGCCAGCAGCTCGTCTAGCGGGGGGATTTACAATGAGCAGTTCTTC. Amino acid sequence: CASSSSSGGIYNEQFF.

The chain is built from TRBV4-1 and TRBJ2-1; 11 bases line up with TRBD2. With 3 bases clipped from V and 6 bases from J, the junction kept 4 bases outside the gene matches. Germline-derived CDR1 and CDR2 are MGHRA and YSYEKL. The CDR3 sequence is 15 residues long. CDR3 in DNA: TGCGCCAGCAGCCATAGGGGACTAGCGGCCAATGAGCAGTTCTTC. This codes for CASSHRGLAANEQFF.